A single sample is the source of the 13 T cell receptor beta chains below, sequenced in a study of shared clonotypes between healthy human individuals. Using immunoSEQ multiplex PCR, the repertoire was profiled, and TCRdb retains in-frame clones only, with some absent. The sample lists 2 million to 3 million clones; 93% were seen once. Sequencing used naive CD4+ T cells from PBMCs. Noted subset: CD45RA+ positively selected. The receptors stem from a man aged 18-30 years in good health. Some clones in this sample may be carry-over from other donors' samples.

In this sample, this clone turned up once. The chain combines TRBV9 with TRBJ2-3; D may be TRBD1 or TRBD2 (5 bases each). The germline V and J ends were trimmed by 4 bases and 0 bases, with 15 bases remaining between them. This CDR3 is built from 16 residues. The V gene's germline CDR1 is SGDLS and CDR2 YYNGEE. CDR3 sequence (DNA): TGTGCCAGCAGCTTCGGGGCGGCCACCAGCACAGATACGCAGTATTTT. Translating gives CASSFGAATSTDTQYF.

V gene TRBV5-1 combines with J gene TRBJ2-2, with D maybe TRBD1 (6 bases). CDR1 and CDR2 from the germline V gene are SGHRS and YFSETQ. The CDR3 covers 17 residues. Deletions cut 4 bases from V and 5 bases from J, with 21 bases between. This CDR3 is CASSPGPVQGRTGELFF. CDR3 in DNA: TGCGCCAGCAGCCCAGGGCCCGTACAGGGTCGGACCGGGGAGCTGTTTTTT.

CDR3 sequence reads: CASTIPRTGSYEQYF. The CDR3 DNA reads as TGTGCCAGCACCATACCACGGACAGGGAGTTACGAGCAGTACTTC. The chain couples TRBV25-1 to TRBJ2-7; 8 bases map to TRBD1. This CDR3 region has 15 residues. V trimming: 7 bases; J trimming: 4 bases; junction bases outside the gene matches: 12. Germline lookup yields CDR1 MGHDK and CDR2 SYGVNS.

The gene calls are TRBV5-1 and TRBJ2-3; 10 positions match TRBD2. V shed 5 bases, J shed 6 bases, and the junction held 9 bases outside the gene matches. Germline V gene sequence: CDR1 SGHRS, CDR2 YFSETQ. The CDR3 contains 15 residues. The CDR3 DNA sequence: TGCGCCAGCAGTGATGAAGCGGGAGGGTTGGATACGCAGTATTTT. Translated, it gives CASSDEAGGLDTQYF.

The chain links TRBV7-2 to TRBJ2-3; 8 nucleotides line up with TRBD2. The CDR3 sequence is 17 residues long. The J segment lost 3 bases and the V segment lost 3 bases, leaving 11 bases of the junction unmatched. From germline, CDR1 is SGHTA and CDR2 FQGNSA. In nucleotides, the CDR3 is TGTGCCAGCAGCTTGATGGAGCTAGCGGGCAATACAGATACGCAGTATTTT. Encoded protein: CASSLMELAGNTDTQYF.

V is TRBV2 and J is TRBJ1-6; 9 nucleotides agree with TRBD1. This CDR3 comprises 18 residues. Germline trimming cut 0 bases from V and 7 bases from J; bases unmatched to any gene: 10. CDR1 is SNHLY, CDR2 FYNNEI, per germline. CDR3 loop: CASSEAGGQGRWNSPLHF. As DNA, the CDR3 is TGTGCCAGCAGTGAAGCAGGGGGACAGGGAAGATGGAATTCACCCCTCCACTTT.

V and J are TRBV6-1 and TRBJ1-6, with D maybe TRBD1 (5 bases). The germline V gene encodes CDR1 MNHNS and CDR2 SASEGT. The CDR3 runs to 15 residues. V was trimmed by 7 bases and J by 0 bases, leaving 10 bases between them. The CDR3: CASNPGSSYNSPLHF. In nucleotides, the CDR3 is TGTGCCAGCAATCCAGGGAGCTCCTATAATTCACCCCTCCACTTT.

This clone appeared a single time. The genes are TRBV4-1 and TRBJ1-1, with D possibly matching TRBD1 (6 bases). Trimming removed 1 base from V and 6 bases from J, with 12 bases in between. Germline assignment: CDR1 MGHRA and CDR2 YSYEKL. The CDR3 is made up of 14 amino acids. CDR3 protein: CASSQGGGSAEAFF. The DNA for the CDR3 is TGCGCCAGCAGCCAAGGAGGGGGGTCCGCTGAAGCTTTCTTT.

This chain connects TRBV7-2 to TRBJ2-4; D gene unclear. The germline CDR1 and CDR2 sequences are SGHTA and FQGNSA. The germline V and J ends were trimmed by 4 bases and 5 bases, with 15 bases remaining between them. The CDR3 extends over 15 amino acids. The DNA of the CDR3 is TGTGCCAGCAGCTCCCAGACCGGACGGGAAAACATTCAGTACTTC. Protein: CASSSQTGRENIQYF.

The J gene is TRBJ2-7, the V gene TRBV11-2; D call uncertain. The CDR3 runs to 15 residues. Germline CDR1 and CDR2: SGHAT and FQNNGV. The V end lost 1 base, the J end lost 0 bases, and 10 bases lay between the germline ends. Here the CDR3 DNA reads TGTGCCAGCAGCTTAGTCGCTGATCCCTCCTACGAGCAGTACTTC. Translating gives CASSLVADPSYEQYF.

The rearrangement links TRBV6-5 to TRBJ2-1; no reliable D call. CDR1 is MNHEY and CDR2 is SVGAGI in the germline V gene. The CDR3 is 13 residues long. Trimming removed 6 bases from V and 2 bases from J, with 8 bases in between. CDR3 DNA: TGTGCCAGCAGCCACCGGGCCTACAATGAGCAGTTCTTC. This codes for CASSHRAYNEQFF.

The chain carries TRBV30 and TRBJ1-6, with D unresolved. V gave up 7 bases and J gave up 9 bases, with 10 bases separating them. The V gene's germline CDR1 is GTSNPN and CDR2 SVGIG (reference sequence). The CDR3 covers 11 residues. The DNA of the CDR3 is TGTGCCTTCCTAGGGAGTTCACCCCTCCACTTT. As protein: CAFLGSSPLHF.

The rearrangement links TRBV18 to TRBJ2-3; no firm D call. Deletions cut 3 bases from V and 0 bases from J, with 10 bases between. The CDR3 extends over 15 amino acids. Germline V gene sequence: CDR1 KGHSH, CDR2 LQKENI. CDR3 sequence: CASSPPELSTDTQYF. The CDR3, as DNA: TGTGCCAGCTCACCGCCGGAGTTAAGCACAGATACGCAGTATTTT.